Each of the 25 T cell receptor beta chains below was sequenced from the same sample in a study of shared clonotypes between healthy human individuals. Libraries were prepared by immunoSEQ multiplex PCR; TCRdb keeps only in-frame clonotypes and omits some of them. The sample lists under 1,100,000 clones, around 78% occurring once. The sample was memory CD4+ T cells from PBMCs. Subset in this sample: CD45RA-negative fraction. The receptors originated from a man aged 18 to 35 in good health. Some clones in this sample may be carry-over from other donors' samples.

The genes are TRBV6-5 and TRBJ2-3; D unclear. This CDR3 has 14 amino acids. Germline values: CDR1 MNHEY, CDR2 SVGAGI. Trimming took 7 bases from V and 4 from J, leaving 15 bases between them. CDR3 sequence reads: CASTSTLRADTQYF. DNA of the CDR3: TGTGCCAGCACCTCCACTCTACGGGCAGATACGCAGTATTTT.

The chain is built from TRBV18 and TRBJ1-1, with D maybe TRBD1 (5 bases). The germline CDR1 and CDR2 sequences are KGHSH and LQKENI. The CDR3 has 15 amino acids. With 2 bases removed from V and 0 bases from J, the gap between germline ends came to 10 bases. In nucleotides, the CDR3 is TGTGCCAGCTCACCATCATCGGGGCTGAACACTGAAGCTTTCTTT. As protein: CASSPSSGLNTEAFF.

This chain uses TRBV5-8 with TRBJ1-5; D remains unclear. Germline CDR1 is SGHTS and CDR2 is YDEGEE. There are 14 residues in the CDR3. V was pared by 5 bases and J by 7 bases, with 16 bases between. The CDR3 region has the DNA TGTGCCAGCAGTCAAGGACGCTGGCACCAGCCCCAGCATTTT. This translates into CASSQGRWHQPQHF.

This chain links TRBV18 with TRBJ2-7, with D tentatively TRBD2 (5 bases). The CDR3 has 13 amino acids. Trimming took off 4 bases at V and 4 bases at J, with 11 bases between the two ends. Germline V gene lookup returns CDR1 KGHSH and CDR2 LQKENI. CDR3 nucleotide sequence: TGTGCCAGCTCACTTCGAGGGCCATACGAGCAGTACTTC. Encoded protein: CASSLRGPYEQYF.

The genes are TRBV5-1 and TRBJ2-5, with D perhaps matching TRBD2 (5 bases). The germline CDR1 and CDR2 sequences are SGHRS and YFSETQ. The CDR3 sequence is 15 residues long. V lost 3 bases to trimming and J lost 1 base, with 13 bases between them. The CDR3 DNA sequence: TGCGCCAGCAGCTCCCCTAGCAGCGGCCAAGAGACCCAGTACTTC. Protein product: CASSSPSSGQETQYF.

In this sample, this clone turned up once. CDR3 amino acids: CASRMTSGRALEYF. The CDR3 bases are TGTGCCAGCAGGATGACTAGCGGGAGGGCCTTGGAGTATTTT. The chain couples TRBV7-2 to TRBJ2-3, with TRBD2 matching over 14 bases. Trimming cost V 6 bases and J 13 bases; bases outside gene matches: 9. This CDR3 has 14 amino acids. Germline-derived CDR1 and CDR2 are SGHTA and FQGNSA.

The chain is built from TRBV6-5 and TRBJ1-1; D may be TRBD1 (5 bases). Germline lookup yields CDR1 MNHEY and CDR2 SVGAGI. V gave up 6 bases and J gave up 1 base, with 15 bases separating them. This CDR3 contains 15 residues. As DNA, the CDR3 is TGTGCCAGCAGGCACCGGGGACCAGGGAACACTGAAGCTTTCTTT. Amino acid sequence: CASRHRGPGNTEAFF.

The V and J genes are TRBV29-1 and TRBJ1-1, with a weak D call TRBD1 (6 bases). In germline, CDR1 is SQVTM, CDR2 ANQGSEA. CDR3 length: 13 amino acids. Trimming stripped 0 bases from V and 4 bases from J, with 9 bases between. CDR3 loop: CSVEDKGGTEAFF. The CDR3 DNA sequence: TGCAGCGTTGAAGATAAAGGGGGCACTGAAGCTTTCTTT.

As concerns this clone: This sample also contains other DNA sequences that code for the same CDR3. The chain has TRBV19 and TRBJ1-5, with D maybe TRBD1 (6 bases). This CDR3 is built from 14 residues. The germline gives CDR1 LNHDA, CDR2 SQIVND (reference sequence). With 3 bases removed from V and 1 base from J, the gap between germline ends came to 7 bases. The CDR3 region is CASSIRGSNQPQHF. In nucleotides, the CDR3 is TGTGCCAGTAGTATCAGGGGAAGCAATCAGCCCCAGCATTTT.

The chain joins TRBV28 to TRBJ1-4, with D possibly being TRBD1 (6 bases). The CDR3 sequence is 15 residues long. Trimming removed 5 bases at V and 5 bases at J, with 15 bases between. Per germline, CDR1 MDHEN and CDR2 SYDVKM. This CDR3 reads CASSRPTGPNEKLFF. CDR3 DNA sequence: TGTGCCAGCAGTCGGCCGACAGGACCGAATGAAAAACTGTTTTTT.

DNA of the CDR3: TGTGCCAGCAGCCGGGCGGGAGATCGGTCCTACGAGCAGTACTTC. It is translated as CASSRAGDRSYEQYF. The V call is TRBV9, the J call TRBJ2-7; 7 bases fit TRBD2. J lost 1 base, V lost 4 bases, and 8 bases had no gene match. Germline V lookup: CDR1 SGDLS, CDR2 YYNGEE. CDR3 length: 15 residues.

This clone was observed at least ten times. The DNA of the CDR3 is TGTGCCAGCAGCTTGTTCAGTGTTAGTGGGGGCAATGAGCAGTTCTTC. This encodes CASSLFSVSGGNEQFF. The chain combines TRBV5-5 with TRBJ2-1, with D tentatively TRBD1 or TRBD2 (5 bases each). Trimming removed 1 base from V and 6 bases from J, with 17 bases in between. The CDR3 covers 16 residues. In germline, CDR1 is SGHKS, CDR2 YYEKEE (reference sequence).

The chain is built from TRBV6-5 and TRBJ2-7; 7 positions match TRBD2. The CDR3 runs 16 residues. CDR1 and CDR2 from the germline V gene are MNHEY and SVGAGI. The V gene end was trimmed by 2 bases and the J gene end by 4 bases; junction bases not matched to a gene: 11. The DNA of the CDR3 is TGTGCCAGCAGTTACGGGCTAGCGGTCGTGCAGTACGAGCAGTACTTC. Its translation is CASSYGLAVVQYEQYF.

The chain is built from TRBV5-1 and TRBJ1-2, with 8 bases fitting TRBD1. The CDR3 has 16 amino acids. With 3 bases clipped from V and 6 bases from J, the junction kept 13 bases outside the gene matches. Germline loops: CDR1 SGHRS, CDR2 YFSETQ. The CDR3 loop is CASSSPASGGVDGYTF. The CDR3 nucleotides are TGCGCCAGCAGCTCGCCCGCCTCAGGGGGCGTGGATGGCTACACCTTC.

A word on this clone: At the DNA level, this CDR3 is encoded by other sequences in the same sample as well. The V and J genes are TRBV7-2 and TRBJ2-7; the D gene is possibly TRBD2 (6 bases). Trimming stripped 5 bases from V and 0 bases from J, with 14 bases between. Germline CDR1 SGHTA, CDR2 FQGNSA. The CDR3 is made up of 15 amino acids. CDR3 DNA: TGTGCCAGCAGCCCCAGACGGCGGGGCTCCTACGAGCAGTACTTC. Protein product: CASSPRRRGSYEQYF.

The chain is built from TRBV30 and TRBJ2-6, with 8 bases matching TRBD2. The CDR3 runs 16 residues. CDR1 and CDR2 (germline): GTSNPN, SVGIG (reference sequence). CDR3 residues: CALLRTSRTGANVLTF. In DNA, the CDR3 is TGTGCACTCCTCCGGACTAGCCGTACTGGGGCCAACGTCCTGACTTTC. Filled out from reference TRBV30 and TRBJ2-6, the complete variable domain reads SQTIHQWPATLVQPVGSPLSLECTVEGTSNPNLYWYRQAAGRGLQLLFYSVGIGQISSEVPQNLSASRPQDRQFILSSKKLLLSDSGFYLCALLRTSRTGANVLTFGAGSRLTVL.

This clone was recorded a few times. The chain has TRBV4-1 and TRBJ2-7; D is undetermined. CDR1 is MGHRA and CDR2 is YSYEKL in the germline V gene. V lost 0 bases to trimming and J lost 3 bases, with 9 bases between them. The CDR3 contains 14 residues. The CDR3 sequence is CASSQDPFNYEQYF. The DNA for the CDR3 is TGCGCCAGCAGCCAAGATCCGTTTAACTACGAGCAGTACTTC.

The V gene is TRBV4-3, the J gene TRBJ2-5, with a weak D call TRBD1 (6 bases). The CDR3 contains 14 residues. Per the germline V gene, CDR1 is LGHNA and CDR2 is YSLEER. V was cut by 1 base and J by 6 bases, with 12 bases left in between. The CDR3 protein is CASSQGGQGKTQYF. CDR3 sequence (DNA): TGCGCCAGCAGCCAAGGGGGGCAGGGGAAGACCCAGTACTTC.

Worth noting for this clone: The same CDR3 can be traced to other DNA sequences in this sample. This chain uses TRBV5-1 with TRBJ1-3; D is undetermined. The CDR3 spans 15 residues. Trimming stripped 0 bases from V and 0 bases from J, with 7 bases between. Germline V gives CDR1 SGHRS, CDR2 YFSETQ. CDR3 coding DNA: TGCGCCAGCAGCTTGGGGCAACTCTCTGGAAACACCATATATTTT. As protein: CASSLGQLSGNTIYF.

The V and J genes are TRBV28 and TRBJ2-2, with a tentative D call TRBD2 (7 bases). Trimming stripped 3 bases from V and 4 bases from J, with 12 bases between. This CDR3 is built from 15 residues. CDR1 is MDHEN, CDR2 SYDVKM, per germline. The CDR3 DNA reads TGTGCCAGCAGTTTTAGGGGGGAGGGCACCGGGGAGCTGTTTTTT. Translation gives CASSFRGEGTGELFF.

The CDR3 DNA sequence: TGTGCCAGCGGGATAAGAATTGAAAAACTGTTTTTT. Its translation is CASGIRIEKLFF. The V call is TRBV6-1, the J call TRBJ1-4; D unresolved. CDR1 is MNHNS, CDR2 SASEGT, per germline. The V and J ends lost 8 bases and 7 bases respectively, with 11 bases between them. The CDR3 is 12 residues long.

This chain connects TRBV4-3 to TRBJ2-5; D assignment may be TRBD1 or TRBD2 (5 bases each). Trimming stripped 2 bases from V and 2 bases from J, with 15 bases between. The CDR3 spans 16 residues. CDR1 and CDR2 (germline): LGHNA, YSLEER. The CDR3 reads CASSQLRDARQETQYF. In DNA, the CDR3 is TGCGCCAGCAGCCAACTCCGGGACGCCCGACAAGAGACCCAGTACTTC.

The sample holds a few counts of this clone. The genes are TRBV5-5 and TRBJ2-3; maybe TRBD1 (5 bases). Trimming stripped 6 bases from V and 1 base from J, with 9 bases between. Germline CDR1 and CDR2: SGHKS and YYEKEE (reference sequence). This CDR3 has 13 residues. DNA of the CDR3: TGTGCCAGCAAACAACAGGGCACAGATACGCAGTATTTT. It translates to CASKQQGTDTQYF. The whole variable domain, remainder taken from reference TRBV5-5 and TRBJ2-3, is DAGVTQSPTHLIKTRGQQVTLRCSPISGHKSVSWYQQVLGQGPQFIFQYYEKEERGRGNFPDRFSARQFPNYSSELNVNALLLGDSALYLCASKQQGTDTQYFGPGTRLTVL.

The chain uses TRBV29-1 and TRBJ2-3; 9 positions match TRBD2. Germline V gene data show CDR1 as SQVTM and CDR2 as ANQGSEA. J was trimmed by 2 bases and V by 7 bases; bases with no gene match: 7. The CDR3 sequence is 14 residues long. This CDR3 reads CSAPSGGNTDTQYF. The CDR3 nucleotides read TGCAGCGCTCCGAGCGGGGGGAACACAGATACGCAGTATTTT.

The chain has TRBV28 and TRBJ1-1; 9 positions agree with TRBD1. CDR1 and CDR2 (germline): MDHEN, SYDVKM. J lost 0 bases, V lost 6 bases, and 8 bases had no gene match. This CDR3 region has 16 residues. The DNA for the CDR3 is TGTGCCAGCAGGCGCGGACAGGGGATCTTGAACACTGAAGCTTTCTTT. This encodes CASRRGQGILNTEAFF. Together with reference TRBV28 and TRBJ1-1, the CDR3 gives the full variable domain: DVKVTQSSRYLVKRTGEKVFLECVQDMDHENMFWYRQDPGLGLRLIYFSYDVKMKEKGDIPEGYSVSREKKERFSLILESASTNQTSMYLCASRRGQGILNTEAFFGQGTRLTVV.